Each of the 28 T cell receptor beta chains below was sequenced from the same sample in a study of OX40 agonist ivuxolimab in advanced cancers. Library creation used the immunoSEQ multiplex PCR assay. TCRdb took this table from immuneACCESS and kept in-frame rearrangements with V and J called. Such tables lack part of the clones; where checked against another copy, unresolved V genes explain under half of the gap, and the rest is unexplained. For this sample the table gives approximately 45,000 clones, of which over 90% were detected only once. The ten largest clonotypes hold approximately 10% of the sample. The source was CD4+ or CD8+ T cells sorted from blood, collected in a trial of the OX40 agonist ivuxolimab. The receptors here all came from an adult with an advanced solid tumor such as melanoma, head and neck, liver or kidney cancer.

The J gene is TRBJ2-7, the V gene TRBV18; D is unresolved. This CDR3 comprises 14 residues. Germline CDR1 and CDR2: KGHSH and LQKENI. Trimming left V 3 bases short and J 0 bases short, with 9 bases between. This CDR3 is CASSPTGSSYEQYF. CDR3 coding DNA: TGTGCCAGCTCACCGACCGGGTCCTCCTACGAGCAGTACTTC.

The chain couples TRBV4-1 to TRBJ2-3, with D maybe TRBD2 (6 bases). This CDR3 spans 14 amino acids. The germline V and J ends were trimmed by 3 bases and 9 bases, with 16 bases remaining between them. In germline, CDR1 is MGHRA, CDR2 YSYEKL. CDR3 amino acids: CASSQGIGGWTQYF. DNA for the CDR3: TGCGCCAGCAGCCAGGGGATCGGGGGATGGACGCAGTATTTT.

This sequence joins TRBV11-3 and TRBJ1-1, with 8 bases that match TRBD1. After removal of 4 bases from V and 7 bases from J, the junction contained 11 bases not matched to a gene. The CDR3 contains 15 residues. Germline assignment: CDR1 SGHNT and CDR2 YENEEA. CDR3: CASSSRTGRRLEAFF. CDR3 nucleotides: TGTGCCAGCAGCTCCCGGACAGGGAGGAGGCTTGAAGCTTTCTTT.

The gene calls are TRBV15 and TRBJ2-1; maybe TRBD1 (6 bases). Germline assignment: CDR1 LNHNV and CDR2 YYDKDF (reference sequence). The CDR3 sequence is 15 residues long. V lost 4 bases to trimming and J lost 0 bases, with 10 bases between them. The CDR3 DNA is TGTGCCACCAGCAAGGACAGCAACTCCTACAATGAGCAGTTCTTC. It yields the protein CATSKDSNSYNEQFF.

The V call is TRBV11-2, the J call TRBJ1-1, with TRBD1 identical over 7 bases. Germline trimming cut 0 bases from V and 3 bases from J; bases unmatched to any gene: 7. Germline CDR1 and CDR2: SGHAT and FQNNGV. This CDR3 is 16 amino acids long. CDR3 residues: CASSLETGTIYTEAFF. In DNA, the CDR3 is TGTGCCAGCAGCTTAGAGACAGGGACTATCTACACTGAAGCTTTCTTT.

This clone occurred once. J is TRBJ2-7 and V is TRBV19, with D possibly being TRBD1 (7 bases). Germline CDR1 is LNHDA and CDR2 is SQIVND (reference sequence). The V and J ends lost 3 bases and 0 bases respectively, with 12 bases between them. The CDR3 runs to 15 residues. The CDR3 nucleotides are TGTGCCAGTAGTATCTCCAGGGGGGCCTCCTACGAGCAGTACTTC. Protein: CASSISRGASYEQYF.

The rearrangement uses TRBV29-1 and TRBJ2-7, with D uncertain. The ends were cut back, 4 bases at V and 4 bases at J, with 11 bases in the middle. The CDR3 loop spans 12 amino acids. Per germline, CDR1 SQVTM and CDR2 ANQGSEA. CDR3 coding DNA: TGCAGCGTTGTGGGTAACCGTTACGAGCAGTACTTC. It translates to CSVVGNRYEQYF.

The chain couples TRBV7-8 to TRBJ1-5; the match to TRBD1 covers 10 bases. This CDR3 contains 17 residues. Germline values: CDR1 SGHVS, CDR2 FQNEAQ. The junction had 7 bases not matched to a gene; V was cut back by 5 bases and J by 0 bases. CDR3 in amino acids: CASSLGTGADSNQPQHF. The CDR3 DNA reads TGTGCCAGCAGCCTAGGGACAGGGGCGGATAGCAATCAGCCCCAGCATTTT.

Worth noting for this clone: Other nucleotide sequences from this sample produce the same CDR3. The chain recombines TRBV7-9 with TRBJ2-7; D uncertain. V shed 2 bases and J shed 1 base, with 0 bases lying between them. In germline, CDR1 is SEHNR, CDR2 FQNEAQ (reference sequence). This CDR3 spans 11 amino acids. As DNA, the CDR3 is TGTGCCAGCAGCTTATCCTACGAGCAGTACTTC. The encoded protein is CASSLSYEQYF.

The V and J genes are TRBV5-1 and TRBJ2-1; D is uncertain. With 2 bases removed from V and 8 bases from J, the gap between germline ends came to 11 bases. CDR3 size: 13 residues. Germline CDR1 reads SGHRS; CDR2 reads YFSETQ. CDR3 bases: TGCGCCAGCAGCTTCGGCATGGCCGATGAGCAGTTCTTC. Protein sequence: CASSFGMADEQFF.

The chain links TRBV4-3 to TRBJ2-2; no firm D call. CDR3 size: 16 residues. Trimming took 1 base from V and 4 from J, leaving 13 bases between them. From germline, CDR1 is LGHNA and CDR2 YSLEER. In nucleotides, the CDR3 is TGCGCCAGCAGCCAAGGCCGGCGGAGCCCCACCGGGGAGCTGTTTTTT. It codes for CASSQGRRSPTGELFF.

The V gene is TRBV7-9, the J gene TRBJ2-3; 14 bases are shared with TRBD2. J was trimmed by 3 bases and V by 4 bases; bases with no gene match: 6. The CDR3 is 17 residues long. Looked up from germline, CDR1 is SEHNR and CDR2 is FQNEAQ (reference sequence). The DNA for the CDR3 is TGTGCCAGCAGCTCCCGACTAGCGGGAGGGCGGACAGATACGCAGTATTTT. Its translation is CASSSRLAGGRTDTQYF.

The chain uses TRBV30 and TRBJ2-7; D perhaps matches TRBD2 (5 bases). The CDR3 totals 11 residues. The germline gives CDR1 GTSNPN, CDR2 SVGIG (reference sequence). The V end was cut by 2 bases, the J end by 9 bases, with 11 bases between. Written as DNA, the CDR3 is TGTGCCTGGAGTAACGGGGTGCGGCAGTACTTC. Protein sequence: CAWSNGVRQYF.

The chain joins TRBV5-6 to TRBJ2-5; tentatively, D is TRBD2 (6 bases). V gave up 0 bases and J gave up 1 base, with 16 bases separating them. Per the germline V gene, CDR1 is SGHDT and CDR2 is YYEEEE. The CDR3 covers 17 residues. The DNA of the CDR3 is TGTGCCAGCAGCTTGGATCTCCTGGCGGGGAGCCAAGAGACCCAGTACTTC. Protein: CASSLDLLAGSQETQYF.

This clone was found once. V is TRBV27 and J is TRBJ2-1; TRBD1 aligns across 9 bases. This CDR3 is built from 13 residues. V was pared by 6 bases and J by 7 bases, with 4 bases of the junction left unmatched. The germline CDR1 and CDR2 sequences are MNHEY and SMNVEV (reference sequence). The CDR3 sequence: CASRDRGANEQFF. The CDR3 nucleotides read TGTGCCAGCAGGGACAGGGGTGCGAATGAGCAGTTCTTC.

The genes are TRBV14 and TRBJ2-5, with a tentative D call TRBD1 (5 bases). The assigned J gene may be wrong: the sequence end matches TRBJ2-7 better. This CDR3 is built from 15 residues. The germline CDR1 and CDR2 sequences are SGHDN and FVKESK. The CDR3 loop is CASSQAYRNSYEQYF. In DNA, the CDR3 is TGTGCCAGCAGCCAAGCTTACAGGAACTCCTACGAGCAGTACTTC.

This chain connects TRBV5-6 to TRBJ2-3; 8 nucleotides agree with TRBD1. Germline V gene lookup returns CDR1 SGHDT and CDR2 YYEEEE. The V gene end was trimmed by 6 bases and the J gene end by 4 bases; junction bases not matched to a gene: 7. This CDR3 spans 14 amino acids. The CDR3 sequence: CASIGQGVADTQYF. The CDR3 nucleotides are TGTGCCAGCATAGGACAGGGCGTCGCAGATACGCAGTATTTT.

This chain uses TRBV7-9 with TRBJ1-3; D may be TRBD1 (6 bases). This CDR3 region has 14 residues. The germline CDR1 and CDR2 sequences are SEHNR and FQNEAQ (reference sequence). V was trimmed by 3 bases and J by 7 bases, leaving 13 bases between them. The CDR3 DNA follows: TGTGCCAGCAGCTTTACAGGGATAGGGAACACCATATATTTT. Encoded protein: CASSFTGIGNTIYF. The complete variable domain, with remaining parts taken from reference TRBV7-9 and TRBJ1-3, reads DTGVSQNPRHKITKRGQNVTFRCDPISEHNRLYWYRQTLGQGPEFLTYFQNEAQLEKSRLLSDRFSAERPKGSFSTLEIQRTEQGDSAMYLCASSFTGIGNTIYFGEGSWLTVV.

About this clone itself: The same CDR3 can be traced to other DNA sequences in this sample. The CDR3 here is CASRAYTGGRGYTF. DNA for the CDR3: TGTGCCAGCAGGGCTTATACAGGGGGTCGTGGCTACACCTTC. This chain links TRBV9 with TRBJ1-2; 8 bases are shared with TRBD1. CDR3 length: 14 residues. The V and J ends lost 5 bases and 7 bases, in that order; junction bases with no gene match: 10. Germline V gene lookup returns CDR1 SGDLS and CDR2 YYNGEE.

The rearrangement uses TRBV29-1 and TRBJ2-7; 11 positions match TRBD1. Germline CDR1 SQVTM, CDR2 ANQGSEA. The length of the CDR3 is 13 residues. With 6 bases clipped from V and 2 bases from J, the junction kept 3 bases outside the gene matches. The CDR3, as DNA: TGCAGCGTCCGGGGACAGGGGGCCTACGAGCAGTACTTC. Protein: CSVRGQGAYEQYF.

The CDR3 is CASSPDGGFGNTEAFF. CDR3 in DNA: TGTGCCAGCAGCCCGGATGGGGGGTTCGGGAACACTGAAGCTTTCTTT. V is TRBV9 and J is TRBJ1-1, with D perhaps matching TRBD1 (5 bases). Trimming pared 4 bases from V and 1 base from J, leaving 17 bases between. The V gene's germline CDR1 is SGDLS and CDR2 YYNGEE. This CDR3 is 16 amino acids long.

The V and J genes are TRBV7-2 and TRBJ1-6, with TRBD1 matching 7 bases. From germline, CDR1 is SGHTA and CDR2 FQGNSA. This CDR3 region has 14 residues. V lost 0 bases to trimming and J lost 10 bases; unmatched junction nucleotides: 3. The CDR3 sequence: CASSLAGGGSPLHF. The CDR3, as DNA: TGTGCCAGCAGCTTAGCAGGGGGCGGCTCACCCCTCCACTTT.

The rearrangement links TRBV7-9 to TRBJ1-2; 8 positions agree with TRBD1. Per germline, CDR1 SEHNR and CDR2 FQNEAQ (reference sequence). With V trimmed by 5 bases and J by 2 bases, 7 bases remained unmatched. This CDR3 is 15 amino acids long. CDR3 region: CASSPPDRGNYGYTF. For the CDR3, the DNA is TGTGCCAGCAGCCCCCCCGACAGGGGAAACTATGGCTACACCTTC.

DNA of the CDR3: TGTGCCAGTAGTAGCGGCTCTGGAAACACCATATATTTT. Translating it yields CASSSGSGNTIYF. The gene calls are TRBV19 and TRBJ1-3, with unresolved D. CDR3 length: 13 residues. Trimming removed 4 bases at V and 0 bases at J, with 4 bases between. Germline V gene data show CDR1 as LNHDA and CDR2 as SQIVND (reference sequence).

This clone was counted once. The rearrangement links TRBV7-2 to TRBJ1-1; D perhaps matches TRBD1 (6 bases). There are 14 residues in the CDR3. V was shortened by 5 bases and J by 7 bases, with 17 bases between the two germline ends. The germline V gene has CDR1 SGHTA and CDR2 FQGNSA. CDR3 bases: TGTGCCAGCAGCGATCGCGGGGGCGGGGGTGAAGCTTTCTTT. Protein product: CASSDRGGGGEAFF. Full variable domain (remainder filled in from reference TRBV7-2 and TRBJ1-1): GAGVSQSPSNKVTEKGKDVELRCDPISGHTALYWYRQSLGQGLEFLIYFQGNSAPDKSGLPSDRFSAERTGGSVSTLTIQRTQQEDSAVYLCASSDRGGGGEAFFGQGTRLTVV.

V and J are TRBV6-5 and TRBJ1-5; D call uncertain. Germline CDR1 is MNHEY and CDR2 is SVGAGI. This CDR3 contains 12 residues. The V gene lost 4 bases and the J gene lost 11 bases, with 12 bases spanning the gap. Here the CDR3 reads CASSLSRGAQHF. The CDR3 nucleotides read TGTGCCAGCAGTTTAAGCCGAGGTGCCCAGCATTTT.

The chain couples TRBV2 to TRBJ1-2, with D tentatively TRBD1 (5 bases). In germline, CDR1 is SNHLY, CDR2 FYNNEI. Trimming removed 6 bases at V and 6 bases at J, with 20 bases between. The CDR3 has 15 amino acids. DNA for the CDR3: TGTGCCAGCAGCGAAAGCCGGACACCGAGGAATGGCTACACCTTC. Protein product: CASSESRTPRNGYTF.

This chain joins TRBV29-1 and TRBJ2-1, with no clear D. V was clipped by 2 bases and J by 5 bases, with 4 bases between them. Germline values: CDR1 SQVTM, CDR2 ANQGSEA. The CDR3 sequence is 11 residues long. The chain's CDR3 is CSVENHNEQFF. In DNA, the CDR3 is TGCAGCGTTGAAAATCACAATGAGCAGTTCTTC.